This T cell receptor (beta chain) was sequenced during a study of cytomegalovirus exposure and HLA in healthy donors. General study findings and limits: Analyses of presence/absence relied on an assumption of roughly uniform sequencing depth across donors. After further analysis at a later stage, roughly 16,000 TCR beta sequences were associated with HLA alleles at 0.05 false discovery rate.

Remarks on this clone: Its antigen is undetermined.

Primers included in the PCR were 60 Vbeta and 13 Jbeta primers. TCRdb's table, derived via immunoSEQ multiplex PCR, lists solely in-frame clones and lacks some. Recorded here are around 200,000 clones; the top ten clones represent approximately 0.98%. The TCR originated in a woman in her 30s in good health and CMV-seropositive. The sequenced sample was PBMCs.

For the CDR3, the DNA is TGTGCCAGCAGTGAATCACCAGGGAAAGAGACCCAGTACTTC. Its translation: CASSESPGKETQYF. The genes are TRBV2 and TRBJ2-5, with a tentative D call TRBD1 (5 bases). CDR1 is SNHLY, CDR2 FYNNEI, per germline. This CDR3 region has 14 residues. The V end was cut by 2 bases, the J end by 3 bases, with 10 bases between.